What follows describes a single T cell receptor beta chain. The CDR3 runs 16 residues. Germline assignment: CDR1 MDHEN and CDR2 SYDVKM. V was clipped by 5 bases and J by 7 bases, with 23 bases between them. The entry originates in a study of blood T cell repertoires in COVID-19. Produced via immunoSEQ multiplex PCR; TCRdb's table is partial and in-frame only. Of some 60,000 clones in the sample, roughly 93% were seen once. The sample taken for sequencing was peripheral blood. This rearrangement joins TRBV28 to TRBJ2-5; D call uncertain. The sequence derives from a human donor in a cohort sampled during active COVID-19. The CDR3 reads CASSIPGSVGDGTQYF. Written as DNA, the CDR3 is TGTGCCAGCAGTATCCCCGGGTCGGTGGGTGATGGGACCCAGTACTTC. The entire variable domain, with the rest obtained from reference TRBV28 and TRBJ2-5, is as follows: DVKVTQSSRYLVKRTGEKVFLECVQDMDHENMFWYRQDPGLGLRLIYFSYDVKMKEKGDIPEGYSVSREKKERFSLILESASTNQTSMYLCASSIPGSVGDGTQYFGPGTRLLVL.